This T cell receptor (beta chain) was sequenced during a study of blood T cell repertoires in COVID-19. In the study overall: Nucleic acid was either cDNA or gDNA, and it came from T cells, B-cell-depleted T cells, or PBMCs.

The CDR3 has 17 residues. Sequencing was performed with immunoSEQ multiplex PCR; in TCRdb, only in-frame clones are kept and a portion is missing. The table has over 100,000 clones, about four fifths seen once. Sequencing input: peripheral blood. The source is a man aged 55 to 70 with acute or convalescent COVID-19. This chain uses TRBV21-1 with TRBJ2-2; the table assigns TRBD1, which was not confirmed against the DNA. TRBV21-1 is noted as a pseudogene. The CDR3 DNA reads TGTGCCAGCAGCAAATTTGGTGGACAGGGCTCCTCCGGGGAGCTGTTTTTT. Encoded protein: CASSKFGGQGSSGELFF.